A selection of T cell receptor beta chains follows, all from one sample in a study of T cell changes during pregnancy in multiple sclerosis. Sequencing used immunoSEQ multiplex PCR; TCRdb keeps in-frame clones, though not all of them. The table lists around 75,000 clones, roughly 94% of them singletons. The sequenced sample was CD4+ T cells from peripheral blood mononuclear cells, obtained after pregnancy. Source of these receptors: a female donor with multiple sclerosis, enrolled in a pregnancy study. Both conserved end residues are part of each CDR3. The D gene is left open where the match is weak. Expanded clones are given a class, and other clones once, few, many or no size at all.

clone_size	v_call	d_call	j_call	cdr3_nt	cdr3_aa
.	TRBV29-1	.	TRBJ2-1	TGCAGCGTTGTTTTTTTCTTGGGGACATCCTACAATGAGCAGTTCTTC	CSVVFFLGTSYNEQFF
once	TRBV10-3	.	TRBJ1-5	TGTGCCATCAGTGATGGGCAGGGCGGTCAGCCCCAGCATTTT	CAISDGQGGQPQHF
once	TRBV10-3	.	TRBJ1-1	TGTGCCATCGGGGCACAGGCGTATGAAGCTTTCTTT	CAIGAQAYEAFF
once	TRBV28	.	TRBJ1-4	TGTGCCAGCAGCGGATTAGGGGTAAAGGGAGAAAAACTGTTTTTT	CASSGLGVKGEKLFF
.	TRBV6-1	TRBD2	TRBJ2-1	TGTGCCAGCAGTGGACTAGCGGGAGTCGGTGAGCAGTTCTTC	CASSGLAGVGEQFF
.	TRBV7-2	TRBD2	TRBJ2-1	TGTGCCAGCAGCTGGCCCAGCGGGAGGGAGAATGAGCAGTTCTTC	CASSWPSGRENEQFF
once	TRBV7-8	.	TRBJ1-1	TGTGCCAGCAGCTTGGGCAGGGGCCTCGAAGCTTTCTTT	CASSLGRGLEAFF
.	TRBV19	.	TRBJ1-2	TGTGCCAGTAATGCACAGGGATGGGATGGCTACACCTTC	CASNAQGWDGYTF
.	TRBV7-2	.	TRBJ2-7	TGTGCCAGCAGCCCCATCCCGGGGATTGATTACGAGCAGTACTTC	CASSPIPGIDYEQYF
.	TRBV7-9	.	TRBJ1-4	TGTGCCAGCAGCCGTAACATTGCAACTAATGAAAAACTGTTTTTT	CASSRNIATNEKLFF
.	TRBV5-4	TRBD1	TRBJ2-1	TGTGCCAGCAGCTTGGTGCGACAGGGGAGCAATGAGCAGTTCTTC	CASSLVRQGSNEQFF
.	TRBV18	TRBD1	TRBJ2-5	TGTGCCAGCTCAGGGCGCCCCCGGGACAGGTCTACGTACCAAGAGACCCAGTACTTC	CASSGRPRDRSTYQETQYF
once	TRBV18	TRBD2	TRBJ2-5	TGTGCCAGCTCACCAACGGTCCCAGCGGGAGGGCTCCAAGAGACCCAGTACTTC	CASSPTVPAGGLQETQYF
once	TRBV30	TRBD1	TRBJ2-1	TGTGCCTGGAGTCCCCTAGACAGGGGCAATGAGCAGTTCTTC	CAWSPLDRGNEQFF
.	TRBV7-2	TRBD2	TRBJ2-5	TGTGCCAGCAGCTTAAACCAGGGAGGGGAGACCCAGTACTTC	CASSLNQGGETQYF
.	TRBV10-2	.	TRBJ1-1	TGCGCCAGCAGTGAACAGAAGAACACTGAAGCTTTCTTT	CASSEQKNTEAFF
.	TRBV7-9	TRBD1	TRBJ2-5	TGTGCCAGCAGCGATCCGGGACAGGAGTACTTC	CASSDPGQEYF
.	TRBV21-1	.	TRBJ2-3	TGTGCCATTATTAGCGGGAGAGGCACAGATACGCAGTATTTT	CAIISGRGTDTQYF
.	TRBV28	TRBD1	TRBJ2-1	TGTGCCAGCAGTTTAGCCGGGACAGGATCCTACAATGAGCAGTTCTTC	CASSLAGTGSYNEQFF
.	TRBV10-3	TRBD1	TRBJ1-1	TGTGCCATCAGCCCCAACACAGGGGGCCTGAACACTGAAGCTTTCTTT	CAISPNTGGLNTEAFF
.	TRBV19	.	TRBJ2-7	TGTGCCAGTAGTTCTCGACAACCCGCCTACGAGCAGTATTTC	CASSSRQPAYEQYF
.	TRBV28	.	TRBJ2-3	TGTGCCAGCAGTTTCGGAGACAGACGTCAGGATACGCAGTATTTT	CASSFGDRRQDTQYF
.	TRBV18	TRBD2	TRBJ2-1	TGTGCCAGCTCACCAGACCGCCAGCGGGAAAATGAGCAGTTCTTC	CASSPDRQRENEQFF
.	TRBV7-2	.	TRBJ2-3	TGTGCCAGCAGCCTGAACAGTTATACGCAGTATTTT	CASSLNSYTQYF
.	TRBV7-2	.	TRBJ2-7	TGTGCCAGCAGCTCTCAAGTAGTTGGTAGGGGGTGGCAGTACTTC	CASSSQVVGRGWQYF
.	TRBV4-2	.	TRBJ1-1	TGTGCCAGCAGCCAAGATTGGGGGGGTGAAGCTTTCTTT	CASSQDWGGEAFF
few	TRBV15	.	TRBJ1-4	TGTGCCACCAGCATCAACACGGTCGGCAGAGGAAAACTGTTTTTT	CATSINTVGRGKLFF
.	TRBV5-4	.	TRBJ2-3	TGTGCCAGCAGCCGAGGACAGACGTTTACGCAGTATTTT	CASSRGQTFTQYF
.	TRBV10-3	TRBD1	TRBJ2-7	TGTGCCATCAGTGACGGGACAGGCTTCTCCTACGAGCAGTACTTC	CAISDGTGFSYEQYF
.	TRBV11-2	TRBD1	TRBJ2-7	TGTGCCAGCAGCTTAATGGGACAGGGTTATAACGAGCAGTACTTC	CASSLMGQGYNEQYF
once	TRBV5-6	TRBD2	TRBJ2-7	TGTGCCAGCAGCTTGGGCGGACTAGCGGGAGACGAGCAGTACTTC	CASSLGGLAGDEQYF
.	TRBV5-1	TRBD2	TRBJ2-3	TGCGCCAGCAGCCACCGGGAAGCGGGACTTAAGGGTACGCAGTATTTT	CASSHREAGLKGTQYF
.	TRBV28	.	TRBJ1-4	TGTGCCAGCAGTTTATCCGGGACATTGTATTTAAGGGGAAAACTGTTTTTT	CASSLSGTLYLRGKLFF
.	TRBV11-2	TRBD2	TRBJ2-3	TGTGCCAGCAGCTTCCTCCGGGGGGGATCAGATACGCAGTATTTT	CASSFLRGGSDTQYF
.	TRBV18	TRBD1	TRBJ1-2	TGTGCCAGCTCACCTCTGACAGGGCAGGGCTATGGCTACACCTTC	CASSPLTGQGYGYTF
.	TRBV5-1	.	TRBJ1-5	TGCGCCAGCAGCCATCGTCCAGGGCTTGAGCAGCCCCAGCATTTT	CASSHRPGLEQPQHF
.	TRBV5-1	TRBD1	TRBJ2-7	TGCGCCAGCAGCCCTGAAGTGCAGGGGGTCTCCTACGAGCAGTACTTC	CASSPEVQGVSYEQYF
.	TRBV7-2	TRBD2	TRBJ2-1	TGTGCCAGCAGCTTTAGGACCGGGACTAGCGAAAGACATGAGCAGTTCTTC	CASSFRTGTSERHEQFF
once	TRBV5-3	.	TRBJ2-7	TGTGCCAGAAGTCGTGGGCAAGCCGAGCAGTACTTC	CARSRGQAEQYF
once	TRBV6-5	TRBD2	TRBJ2-3	TGTGCCAGCAGTTACGCCGGGAGGATGGAGACAGATACGCAGTATTTT	CASSYAGRMETDTQYF
.	TRBV2	TRBD1	TRBJ2-2	TGTGCCAGCAGTGAAATAGGGGGCAGCTCCTACACCGGGGAGCTGTTTTTT	CASSEIGGSSYTGELFF
.	TRBV5-1	TRBD1	TRBJ1-5	TGCGCCAGCAGTCTTCAGGGGGCGCGGGATCAGCCCCAGCATTTT	CASSLQGARDQPQHF
once	TRBV19	.	TRBJ2-1	TGTGCCAGTAGTGCCGAGGCGGGATACAATGAGCAGTTCTTC	CASSAEAGYNEQFF
.	TRBV28	TRBD1	TRBJ1-2	TGTGCCAGCAGTCTGACAGGGGGCCGCCTGGGCTTC	CASSLTGGRLGF